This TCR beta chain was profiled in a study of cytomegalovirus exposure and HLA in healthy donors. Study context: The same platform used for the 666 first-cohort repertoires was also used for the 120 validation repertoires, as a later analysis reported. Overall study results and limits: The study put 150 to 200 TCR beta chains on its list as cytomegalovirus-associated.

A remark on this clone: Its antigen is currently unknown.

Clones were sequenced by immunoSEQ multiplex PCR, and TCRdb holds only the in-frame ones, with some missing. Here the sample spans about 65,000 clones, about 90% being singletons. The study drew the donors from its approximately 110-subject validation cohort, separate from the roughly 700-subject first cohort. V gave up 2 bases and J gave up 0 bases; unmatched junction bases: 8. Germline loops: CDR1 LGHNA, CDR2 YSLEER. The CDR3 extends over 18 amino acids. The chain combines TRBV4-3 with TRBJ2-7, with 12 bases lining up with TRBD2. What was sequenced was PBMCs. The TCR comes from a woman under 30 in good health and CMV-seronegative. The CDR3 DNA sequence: TGCGCCAGCAGCCAAAAGATTACTAGCGGGAGGTTCTCCTACGAGCAGTACTTC. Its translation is CASSQKITSGRFSYEQYF.